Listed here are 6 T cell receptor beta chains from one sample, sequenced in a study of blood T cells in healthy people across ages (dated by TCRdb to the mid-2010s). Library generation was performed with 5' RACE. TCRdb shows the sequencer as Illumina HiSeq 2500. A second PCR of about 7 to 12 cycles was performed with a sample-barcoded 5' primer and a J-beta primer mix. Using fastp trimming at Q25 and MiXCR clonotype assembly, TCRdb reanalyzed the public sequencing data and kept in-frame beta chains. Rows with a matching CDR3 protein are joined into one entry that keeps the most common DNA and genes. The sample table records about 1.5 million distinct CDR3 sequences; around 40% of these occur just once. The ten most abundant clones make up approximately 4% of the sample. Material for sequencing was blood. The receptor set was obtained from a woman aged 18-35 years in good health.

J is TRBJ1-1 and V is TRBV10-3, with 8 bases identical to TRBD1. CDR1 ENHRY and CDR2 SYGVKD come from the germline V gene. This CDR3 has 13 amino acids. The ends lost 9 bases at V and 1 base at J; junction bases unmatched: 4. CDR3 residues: CAIRDRKNTEAFF. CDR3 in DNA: TGTGCCATTCGGGACAGGAAGAACACTGAAGCTTTCTTT.

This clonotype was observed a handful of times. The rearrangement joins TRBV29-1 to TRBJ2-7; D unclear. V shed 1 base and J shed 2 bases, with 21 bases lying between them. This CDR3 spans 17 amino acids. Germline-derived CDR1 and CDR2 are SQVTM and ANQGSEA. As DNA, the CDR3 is TGCAGCGTTGAAGTGCCGTCCGACATCTTCCAAACCTACGAGCAGTACTTC. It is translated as CSVEVPSDIFQTYEQYF.

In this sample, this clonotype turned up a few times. DNA for the CDR3: TGTGCCAGCAGTGCCTTCACAGGGACCTACAATGAGCAGTTCTTC. Residues: CASSAFTGTYNEQFF. The rearrangement links TRBV12-3 or TRBV12-4 to TRBJ2-1; D perhaps matches TRBD1 (6 bases). The V gene lost 5 bases and the J gene lost 2 bases, with 13 bases spanning the gap. CDR3 size: 15 residues.

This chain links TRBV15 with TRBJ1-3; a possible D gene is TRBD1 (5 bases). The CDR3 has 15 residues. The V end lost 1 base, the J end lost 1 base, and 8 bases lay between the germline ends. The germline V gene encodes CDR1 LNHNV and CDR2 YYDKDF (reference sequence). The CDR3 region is CATSRVSGSGNTIYF. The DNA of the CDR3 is TGTGCCACCAGCAGAGTTTCAGGGTCTGGAAACACCATATATTTT.

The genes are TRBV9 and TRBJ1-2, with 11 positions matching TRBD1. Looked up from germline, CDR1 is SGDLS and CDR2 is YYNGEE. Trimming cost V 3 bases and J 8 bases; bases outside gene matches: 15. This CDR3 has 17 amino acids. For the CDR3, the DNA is TGTGCCAGCAGCGCAGGACAGGGGGCTCCTTTTTCTAGAGGCTACACCTTC. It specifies CASSAGQGAPFSRGYTF.

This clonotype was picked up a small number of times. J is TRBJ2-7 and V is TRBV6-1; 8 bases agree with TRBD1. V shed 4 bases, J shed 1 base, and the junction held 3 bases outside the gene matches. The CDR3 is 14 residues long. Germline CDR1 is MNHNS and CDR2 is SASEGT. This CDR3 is CASSARTGSYEQYF. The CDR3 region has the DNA TGTGCCAGCAGTGCAAGGACAGGGTCCTACGAGCAGTACTTC.